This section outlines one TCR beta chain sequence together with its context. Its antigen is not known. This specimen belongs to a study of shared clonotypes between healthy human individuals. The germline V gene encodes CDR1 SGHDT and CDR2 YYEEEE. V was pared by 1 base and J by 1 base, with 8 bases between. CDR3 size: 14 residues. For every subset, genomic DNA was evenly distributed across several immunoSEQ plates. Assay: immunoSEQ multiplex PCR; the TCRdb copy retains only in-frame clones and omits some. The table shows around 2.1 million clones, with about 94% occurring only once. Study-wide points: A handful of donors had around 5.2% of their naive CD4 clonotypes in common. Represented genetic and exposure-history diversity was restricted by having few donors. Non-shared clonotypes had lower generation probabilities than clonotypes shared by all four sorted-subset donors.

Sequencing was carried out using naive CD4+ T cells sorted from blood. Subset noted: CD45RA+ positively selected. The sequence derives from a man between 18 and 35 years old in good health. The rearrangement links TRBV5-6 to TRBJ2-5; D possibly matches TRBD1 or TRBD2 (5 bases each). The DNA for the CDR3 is TGTGCCAGCAGCTTGCCCGGGGCCCAAGAGACCCAGTACTTC. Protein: CASSLPGAQETQYF.